The 15 T cell receptor beta chains reported below all come from one sample, sequenced in a study of Ad26.COV2.S vaccination and SARS-CoV-2 variants. Treatment: some 19 received Ad26.COV2.S at low or high dose, single or two shots; about 5 received placebo; per-sample allocation not given. Collection of samples fell on day 63 after the first vaccine or placebo injection. TCRdb's table, derived via immunoSEQ multiplex PCR, lists solely in-frame clones and lacks some. The sample lists 410,000 or so clones; 92% were seen once. The sequenced sample was peripheral blood, obtained in a trial of Ad26.COV2.S vaccine versus placebo. These receptors all stem from a person aged 18-65 years who received the Ad26.COV2.S COVID-19 vaccine or a placebo.

The chain combines TRBV19 with TRBJ2-6; D is unresolved. The CDR3 loop spans 15 amino acids. V dropped 6 bases and J dropped 4 bases, with 13 bases sitting between them. Germline CDR1 is LNHDA and CDR2 is SQIVND (reference sequence). The CDR3 nucleotides are TGTGCCAGTAGACCGACTGGATGGGGGGCCAACGTCCTGACTTTC. It encodes CASRPTGWGANVLTF.

The J gene is TRBJ2-7, the V gene TRBV6-5; TRBD2 matches at 8 bases. Germline loops: CDR1 MNHEY, CDR2 SVGAGI. V lost 2 bases and J lost 2; bases outside the gene matches: 5. The CDR3 has 15 amino acids. Written as DNA, the CDR3 is TGTGCCAGCAGTTACGGGTCGGGGGGGCCCTACGAGCAGTACTTC. It codes for CASSYGSGGPYEQYF.

The J gene is TRBJ2-3, the V gene TRBV3-1 (or the pseudogene TRBV3-2); 15 bases agree with TRBD2. Trimming at V came to 1 base and at J to 3 bases, leaving 5 bases not matched to a gene. This CDR3 spans 18 amino acids. CDR1 is LGHDT, CDR2 YNNKEL, per germline (reference sequence). CDR3 in amino acids: CASSQGTSGGATTDTQYF. CDR3 coding DNA: TGTGCCAGCAGCCAAGGGACTAGCGGGGGGGCAACAACAGATACGCAGTATTTT.

The chain is built from TRBV7-9 and TRBJ1-1; D not certain. V dropped 8 bases and J dropped 6 bases, with 10 bases sitting between them. This CDR3 has 11 amino acids. The germline gives CDR1 SEHNR, CDR2 FQNEAQ (reference sequence). Here the CDR3 DNA reads TGTGCCAGCGCGCGTTGGTCTGAAGCTTTCTTT. Translated, it gives CASARWSEAFF.

The chain carries TRBV27 and TRBJ2-7; 12 bases fit TRBD2. Trimming removed 3 bases from V and 3 bases from J; junction bases left unmatched: 9. The germline V gene encodes CDR1 MNHEY and CDR2 SMNVEV (reference sequence). The CDR3 runs 17 residues. The CDR3 protein is CASSFTLAGGTNYEQYF. The CDR3 DNA reads TGTGCCAGCAGTTTTACGCTAGCGGGGGGGACGAACTACGAGCAGTACTTC.

This clone was counted once. The J gene is TRBJ2-5, the V gene TRBV12-3 or TRBV12-4; possible D gene TRBD1, 5 bases. V was pared by 6 bases and J by 1 base, with 9 bases between. The CDR3 has 13 residues. The DNA for the CDR3 is TGTGCCAGCAGAGGGGTGGGCCAAGAGACCCAGTACTTC. Amino acid sequence: CASRGVGQETQYF.

The chain is built from TRBV5-4 and TRBJ2-4; D gene ambiguous. Germline-derived CDR1 and CDR2 are SGHNT and YYREEE (reference sequence). This CDR3 comprises 14 residues. V was pared by 4 bases and J by 6 bases, with 14 bases between. CDR3 residues: CASSPDGHGNIQYF. As DNA, the CDR3 is TGTGCCAGCAGCCCAGATGGGCACGGAAACATTCAGTACTTC.

The chain combines TRBV15 with TRBJ1-3; D gene uncertain. V dropped 5 bases and J dropped 0 bases, with 5 bases sitting between them. Germline V gene sequence: CDR1 LNHNV, CDR2 YYDKDF (reference sequence). This CDR3 is 13 amino acids long. The CDR3: CATSSASGNTIYF. CDR3 DNA: TGTGCCACCAGCTCTGCCTCTGGAAACACCATATATTTT.

The chain couples TRBV18 to TRBJ1-1; a possible D gene is TRBD1 (5 bases). Trimming removed 1 base from V and 5 bases from J, with 5 bases in between. The CDR3 is 12 amino acids. CDR1 and CDR2 from the germline V gene are KGHSH and LQKENI. The CDR3 region has the DNA TGTGCCAGCTCACCACAGGGGACTGAAGCTTTCTTT. Translating gives CASSPQGTEAFF. Full variable domain (rest looked up from reference TRBV18 and TRBJ1-1): NAGVMQNPRHLVRRRGQEARLRCSPMKGHSHVYWYRQLPEEGLKFMVYLQKENIIDESGMPKERFSAEFPKEGPSILRIQQVVRGDSAAYFCASSPQGTEAFFGQGTRLTVV.

This chain links TRBV18 with TRBJ2-2; D might be TRBD1 or TRBD2, each matching 5 bases. Germline V gene sequence: CDR1 KGHSH, CDR2 LQKENI. Trimming pared 0 bases from V and 6 bases from J, leaving 14 bases between. The CDR3 length is 16 residues. The CDR3 DNA follows: TGTGCCAGCTCACCACCGGGGGTAGGACTTTCCGGGGAGCTGTTTTTT. It yields the protein CASSPPGVGLSGELFF.

This chain's CDR3 is CASSPNLYIGDGTDTQYF. The CDR3, as DNA: TGTGCCAGCTCACCAAATCTGTATATCGGGGACGGAACAGATACGCAGTATTTT. This chain connects TRBV18 to TRBJ2-3, with D perhaps given as TRBD1 or TRBD2 (5 bases each). This CDR3 has 18 residues. CDR1 and CDR2 (germline): KGHSH, LQKENI. V lost 2 bases to trimming and J lost 3 bases, with 21 bases between them.

This clone showed up just a few times. This sequence joins TRBV6-2 or TRBV6-3 and TRBJ2-1, with a possible D match to TRBD1 (6 bases). Trimming stripped 4 bases from V and 10 bases from J, with 20 bases between. CDR3 size: 15 residues. Germline V gene sequence: CDR1 MNHEY, CDR2 SVGEGT. CDR3 bases: TGTGCCAGCAGTTTCTACAGGGTTGAGCACAGGGAGCAGTTCTTC. Residues: CASSFYRVEHREQFF.

The rearrangement links TRBV11-2 to TRBJ2-2, with TRBD2 identical over 15 bases. V gave up 4 bases and J gave up 7 bases; unmatched junction bases: 7. This CDR3 contains 17 residues. Germline V gene lookup returns CDR1 SGHAT and CDR2 FQNNGV. The CDR3 DNA reads TGTGCCAGCAGCTGGGGACTAGCGGGGGGCCGTGTCGGGGAGCTGTTTTTT. Its protein is CASSWGLAGGRVGELFF.

The J gene is TRBJ2-7, the V gene TRBV7-2, with D maybe TRBD1 (6 bases). CDR1 SGHTA and CDR2 FQGNSA come from the germline V gene. Trimming shortened V by 1 base and J by 8 bases, and 9 bases separated the two germline ends. The CDR3 has 12 amino acids. The DNA of the CDR3 is TGTGCCAGCAGCTTAGATACAGGGAAGCAGTACTTC. This translates into CASSLDTGKQYF.

The rearrangement uses TRBV20-1 and TRBJ1-5, with a weak D call TRBD1 (5 bases). CDR1 is DFQATT and CDR2 is SNEGSKA in the germline V gene (reference sequence). This CDR3 has 14 amino acids. The V gene lost 3 bases and the J gene lost 5 bases, with 14 bases spanning the gap. CDR3 sequence reads: CSASEKKGYQPQHF. The CDR3 region has the DNA TGCAGTGCTAGTGAGAAGAAGGGGTATCAGCCCCAGCATTTT.